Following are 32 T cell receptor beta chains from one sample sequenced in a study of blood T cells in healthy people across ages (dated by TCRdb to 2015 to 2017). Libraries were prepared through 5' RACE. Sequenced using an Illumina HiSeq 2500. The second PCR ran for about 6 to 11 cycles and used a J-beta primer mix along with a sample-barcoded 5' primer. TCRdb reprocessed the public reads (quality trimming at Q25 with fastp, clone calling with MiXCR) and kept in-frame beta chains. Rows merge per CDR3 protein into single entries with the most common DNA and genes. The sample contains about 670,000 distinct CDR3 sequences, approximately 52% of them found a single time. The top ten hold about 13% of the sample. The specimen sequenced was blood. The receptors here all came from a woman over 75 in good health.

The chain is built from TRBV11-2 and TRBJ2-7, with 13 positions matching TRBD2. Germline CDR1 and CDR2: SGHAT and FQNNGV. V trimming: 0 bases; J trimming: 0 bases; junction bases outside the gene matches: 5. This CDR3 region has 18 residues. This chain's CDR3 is CASSLEGTSGVFSYEQYF. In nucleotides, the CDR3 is TGTGCCAGCAGCTTAGAAGGGACTAGCGGGGTATTCTCCTACGAGCAGTACTTC. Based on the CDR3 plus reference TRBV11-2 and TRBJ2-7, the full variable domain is EAGVAQSPRYKIIEKRQSVAFWCNPISGHATLYWYQQILGQGPKLLIQFQNNGVVDDSQLPKDRFSAERLKGVDSTLKIQPAKLEDSAVYLCASSLEGTSGVFSYEQYFGPGTRLTVT.

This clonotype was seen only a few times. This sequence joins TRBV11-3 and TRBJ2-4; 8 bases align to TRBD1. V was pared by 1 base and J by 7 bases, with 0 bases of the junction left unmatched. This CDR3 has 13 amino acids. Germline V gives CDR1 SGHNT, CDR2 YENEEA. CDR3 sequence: CASSLGTGNIQYF. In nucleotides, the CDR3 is TGTGCCAGCAGCTTAGGGACAGGGAACATTCAGTACTTC.

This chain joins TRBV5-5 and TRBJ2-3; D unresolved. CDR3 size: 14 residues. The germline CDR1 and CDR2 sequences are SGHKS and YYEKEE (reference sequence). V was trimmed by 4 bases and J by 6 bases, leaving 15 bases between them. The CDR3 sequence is CASSVESTGDTQYF. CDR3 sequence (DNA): TGTGCCAGCAGCGTGGAGTCTACTGGGGATACGCAGTATTTT.

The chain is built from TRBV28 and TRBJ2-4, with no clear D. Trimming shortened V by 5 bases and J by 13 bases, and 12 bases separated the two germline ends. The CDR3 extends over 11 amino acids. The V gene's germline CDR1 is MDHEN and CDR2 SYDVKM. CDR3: CASSPRTEQYF. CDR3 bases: TGTGCCAGCAGTCCTAGGACGGAGCAGTACTTC. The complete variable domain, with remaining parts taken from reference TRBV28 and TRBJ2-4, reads DVKVTQSSRYLVKRTGEKVFLECVQDMDHENMFWYRQDPGLGLRLIYFSYDVKMKEKGDIPEGYSVSREKKERFSLILESASTNQTSMYLCASSPRTEQYFGAGTRLSVL.

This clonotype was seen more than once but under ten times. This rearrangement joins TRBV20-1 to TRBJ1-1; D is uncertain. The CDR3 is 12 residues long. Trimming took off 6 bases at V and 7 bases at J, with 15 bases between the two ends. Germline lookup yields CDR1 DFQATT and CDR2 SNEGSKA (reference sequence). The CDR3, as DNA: TGCAGTGCAGCCCATCCGGGCCGTGAAGCTTTCTTT. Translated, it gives CSAAHPGREAFF.

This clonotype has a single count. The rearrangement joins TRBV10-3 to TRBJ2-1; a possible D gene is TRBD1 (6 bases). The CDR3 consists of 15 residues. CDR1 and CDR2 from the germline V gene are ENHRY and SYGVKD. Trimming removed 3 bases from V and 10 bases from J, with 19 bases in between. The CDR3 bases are TGTGCCATCAGTGATCAGGGGAGATCCTCTCGGGAGCAGTTCTTC. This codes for CAISDQGRSSREQFF.

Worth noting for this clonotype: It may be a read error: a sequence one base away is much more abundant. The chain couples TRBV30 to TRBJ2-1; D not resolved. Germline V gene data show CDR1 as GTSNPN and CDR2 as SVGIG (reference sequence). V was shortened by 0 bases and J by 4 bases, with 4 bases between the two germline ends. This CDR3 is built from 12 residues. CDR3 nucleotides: TGTGCCTGGAGTGTTCGGTACAATGAGCAGTTCTTC. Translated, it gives CAWSVRYNEQFF.

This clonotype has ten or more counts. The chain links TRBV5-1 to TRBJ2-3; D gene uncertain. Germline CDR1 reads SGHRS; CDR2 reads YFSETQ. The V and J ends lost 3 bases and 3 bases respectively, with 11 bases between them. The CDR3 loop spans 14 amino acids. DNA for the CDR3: TGCGCCAGCAGCTCGGGTTTGGGGACAGATACGCAGTATTTT. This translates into CASSSGLGTDTQYF.

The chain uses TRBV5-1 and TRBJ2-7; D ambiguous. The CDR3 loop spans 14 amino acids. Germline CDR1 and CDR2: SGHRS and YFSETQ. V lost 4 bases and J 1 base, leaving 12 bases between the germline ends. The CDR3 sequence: CASSGGSGSYEQYF. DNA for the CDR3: TGCGCCAGCAGCGGCGGATCCGGTTCCTACGAGCAGTACTTC.

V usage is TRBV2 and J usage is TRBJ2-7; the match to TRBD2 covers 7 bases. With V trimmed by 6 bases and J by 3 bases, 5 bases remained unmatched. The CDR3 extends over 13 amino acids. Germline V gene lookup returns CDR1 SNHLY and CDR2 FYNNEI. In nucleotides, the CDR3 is TGTGCCAGCAGCATCGGGGGGAACTACGAGCAGTACTTC. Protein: CASSIGGNYEQYF.

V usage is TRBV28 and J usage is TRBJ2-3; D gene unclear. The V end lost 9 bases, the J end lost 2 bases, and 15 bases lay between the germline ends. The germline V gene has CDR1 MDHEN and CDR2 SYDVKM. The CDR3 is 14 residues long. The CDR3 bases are TGTGCCAGTTCTGGGATTCGGTACACAGATACGCAGTATTTT. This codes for CASSGIRYTDTQYF.

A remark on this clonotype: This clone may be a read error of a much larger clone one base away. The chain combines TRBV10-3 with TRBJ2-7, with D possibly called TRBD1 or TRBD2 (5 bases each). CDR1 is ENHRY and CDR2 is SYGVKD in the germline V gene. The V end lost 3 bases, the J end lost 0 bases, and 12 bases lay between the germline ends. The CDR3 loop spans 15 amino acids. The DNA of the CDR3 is TGTGCCATCAGTGACGGGGCCTTGGGCTCCTACGAGCAGTACTTC. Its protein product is CAISDGALGSYEQYF.

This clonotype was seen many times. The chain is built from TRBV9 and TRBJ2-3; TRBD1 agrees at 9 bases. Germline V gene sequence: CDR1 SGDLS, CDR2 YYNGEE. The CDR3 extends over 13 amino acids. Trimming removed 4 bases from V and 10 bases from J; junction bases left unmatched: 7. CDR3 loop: CASSPTGQGAQYF. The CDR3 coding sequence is TGTGCCAGCAGCCCCACGGGACAGGGTGCGCAGTATTTT.

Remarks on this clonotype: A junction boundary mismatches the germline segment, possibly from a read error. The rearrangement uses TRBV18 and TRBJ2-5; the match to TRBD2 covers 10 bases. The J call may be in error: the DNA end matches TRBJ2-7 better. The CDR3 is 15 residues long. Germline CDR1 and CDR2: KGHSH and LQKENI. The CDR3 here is CTSSPPASGSVEQYF. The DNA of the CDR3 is TGTACCAGCTCTCCACCTGCTAGCGGGAGCGTCGAGCAGTACTTC.

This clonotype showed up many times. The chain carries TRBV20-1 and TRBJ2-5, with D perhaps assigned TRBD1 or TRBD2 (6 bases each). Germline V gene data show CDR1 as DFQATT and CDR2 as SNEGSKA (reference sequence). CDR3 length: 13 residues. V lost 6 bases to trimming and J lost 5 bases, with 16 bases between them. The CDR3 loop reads CSAHKGGAETQYF. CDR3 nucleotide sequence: TGCAGTGCCCACAAGGGGGGTGCCGAGACCCAGTACTTC.

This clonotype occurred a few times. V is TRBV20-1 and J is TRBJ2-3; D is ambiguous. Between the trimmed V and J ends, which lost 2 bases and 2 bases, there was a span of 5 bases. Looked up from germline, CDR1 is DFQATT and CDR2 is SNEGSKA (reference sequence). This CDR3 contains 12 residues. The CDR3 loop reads CSARYNTDTQYF. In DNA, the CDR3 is TGCAGTGCTAGATATAACACAGATACGCAGTATTTT.

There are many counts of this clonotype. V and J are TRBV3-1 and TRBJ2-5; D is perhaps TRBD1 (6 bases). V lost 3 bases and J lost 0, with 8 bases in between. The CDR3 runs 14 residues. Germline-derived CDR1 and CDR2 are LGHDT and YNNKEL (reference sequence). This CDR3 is CASSQDSYQETQYF. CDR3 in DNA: TGTGCCAGCAGCCAGGACAGCTACCAAGAGACCCAGTACTTC.

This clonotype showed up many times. CDR3 bases: TGCGCCAGCAGCGCGGACAGATTAACCGGGGAGCTGTTTTTT. It encodes CASSADRLTGELFF. The V and J genes are TRBV5-1 and TRBJ2-2, with a tentative D call TRBD1 (6 bases). Trimming pared 4 bases from V and 5 bases from J, leaving 12 bases between. CDR3 length: 14 amino acids. Germline V gene data show CDR1 as SGHRS and CDR2 as YFSETQ.

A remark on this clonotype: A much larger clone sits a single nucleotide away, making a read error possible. The CDR3 coding sequence is TGTGCCGGCAGCCGACGGGGGGCGGAGCAGTACTTC. Translated: CAGSRRGAEQYF. V and J are TRBV3-1 and TRBJ2-7, with D possibly being TRBD2 (7 bases). Germline V gives CDR1 LGHDT, CDR2 YNNKEL (reference sequence). This CDR3 region has 12 residues.

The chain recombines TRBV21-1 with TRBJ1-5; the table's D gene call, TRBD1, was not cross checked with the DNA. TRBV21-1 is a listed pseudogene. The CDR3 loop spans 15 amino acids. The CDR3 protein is CASSKGGQGRQPQHF. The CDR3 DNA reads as TGTGCCAGCAGCAAAGGGGGACAGGGACGACAGCCCCAGCATTTT.

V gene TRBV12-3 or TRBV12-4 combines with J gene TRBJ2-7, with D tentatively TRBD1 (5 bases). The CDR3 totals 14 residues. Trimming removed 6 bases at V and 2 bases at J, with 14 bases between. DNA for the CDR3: TGTGCCAGCAGGTCGTCAGGGCAGGCCTACGAGCAGTACTTC. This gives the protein CASRSSGQAYEQYF.

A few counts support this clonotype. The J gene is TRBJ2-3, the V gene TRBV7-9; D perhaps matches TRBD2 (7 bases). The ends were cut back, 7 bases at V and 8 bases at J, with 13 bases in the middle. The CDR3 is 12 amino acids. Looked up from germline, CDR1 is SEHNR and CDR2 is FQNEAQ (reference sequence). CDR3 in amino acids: CASIARGGTQYF. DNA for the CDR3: TGTGCCAGCATCGCAAGGGGGGGTACGCAGTATTTT.

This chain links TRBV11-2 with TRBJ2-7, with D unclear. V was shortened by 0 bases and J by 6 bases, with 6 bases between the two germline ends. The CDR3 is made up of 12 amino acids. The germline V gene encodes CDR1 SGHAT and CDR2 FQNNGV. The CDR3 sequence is CASSLDVREQYF. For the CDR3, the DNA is TGTGCCAGCAGCTTAGACGTACGCGAGCAGTACTTC.

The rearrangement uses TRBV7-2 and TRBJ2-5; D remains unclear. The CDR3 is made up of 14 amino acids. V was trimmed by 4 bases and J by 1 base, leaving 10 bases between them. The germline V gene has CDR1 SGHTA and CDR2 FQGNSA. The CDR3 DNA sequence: TGTGCCAGCAGCTCCCAGGACGGCCAAGAGACCCAGTACTTC. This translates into CASSSQDGQETQYF.

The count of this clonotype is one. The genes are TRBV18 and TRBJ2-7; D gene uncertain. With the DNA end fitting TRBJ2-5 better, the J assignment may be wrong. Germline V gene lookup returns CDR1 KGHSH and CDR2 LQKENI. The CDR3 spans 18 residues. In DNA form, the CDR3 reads TGTGCCAGCTCACCACCGGTGAATAGGGTCCCGGAGAGAGAGACCCAGTACTTC. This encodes CASSPPVNRVPERETQYF.

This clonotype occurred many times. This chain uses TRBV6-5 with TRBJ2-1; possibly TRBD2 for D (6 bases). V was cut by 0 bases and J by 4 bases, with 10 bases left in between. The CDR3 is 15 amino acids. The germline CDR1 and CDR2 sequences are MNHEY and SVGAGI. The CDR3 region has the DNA TGTGCCAGCAGTTACTCGGGACTTTATTACAATGAGCAGTTCTTC. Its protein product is CASSYSGLYYNEQFF.

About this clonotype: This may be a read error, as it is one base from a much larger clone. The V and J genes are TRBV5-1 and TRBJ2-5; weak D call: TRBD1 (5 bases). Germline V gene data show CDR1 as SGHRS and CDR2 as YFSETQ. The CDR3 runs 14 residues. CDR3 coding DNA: TGCGTCAGCAGGGCAGCCCCAAACCAAGAGACCCAGTACTTC. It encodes CVSRAAPNQETQYF.

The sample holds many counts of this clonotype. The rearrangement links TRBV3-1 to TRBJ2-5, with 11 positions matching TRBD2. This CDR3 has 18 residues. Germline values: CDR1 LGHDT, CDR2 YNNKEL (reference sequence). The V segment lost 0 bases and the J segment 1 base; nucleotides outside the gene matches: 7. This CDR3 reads CASSQEGTSGSFQETQYF. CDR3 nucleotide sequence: TGTGCCAGCAGCCAAGAGGGAACTAGCGGGAGCTTCCAAGAGACCCAGTACTTC.

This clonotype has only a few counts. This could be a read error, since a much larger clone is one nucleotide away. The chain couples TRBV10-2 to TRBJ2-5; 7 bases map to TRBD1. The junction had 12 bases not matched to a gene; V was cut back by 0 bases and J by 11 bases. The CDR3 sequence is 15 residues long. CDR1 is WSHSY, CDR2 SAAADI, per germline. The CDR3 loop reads CASSESGQPPFEQYF. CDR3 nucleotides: TGCGCCAGCAGTGAGTCGGGACAGCCCCCGTTTGAGCAGTACTTC.

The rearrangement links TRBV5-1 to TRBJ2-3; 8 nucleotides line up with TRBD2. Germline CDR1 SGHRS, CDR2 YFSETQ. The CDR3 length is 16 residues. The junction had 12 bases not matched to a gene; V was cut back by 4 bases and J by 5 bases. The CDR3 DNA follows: TGCGCCAGCAGCACCAGGGATAGCGGGGCGGGAGATACGCAGTATTTT. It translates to CASSTRDSGAGDTQYF.

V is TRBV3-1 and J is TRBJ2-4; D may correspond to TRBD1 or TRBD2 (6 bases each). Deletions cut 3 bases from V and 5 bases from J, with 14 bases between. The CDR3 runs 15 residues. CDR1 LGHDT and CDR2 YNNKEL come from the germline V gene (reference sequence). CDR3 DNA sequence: TGTGCCAGCAGCCATCGAGGGGGGTCCGAAAACATTCAGTACTTC. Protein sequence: CASSHRGGSENIQYF.

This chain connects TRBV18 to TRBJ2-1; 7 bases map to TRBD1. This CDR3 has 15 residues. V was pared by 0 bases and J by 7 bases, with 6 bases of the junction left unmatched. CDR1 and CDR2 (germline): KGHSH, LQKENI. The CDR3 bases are TGTGCCAGCTCACCACCGGGACAGAGCACAAATGAGCAGTTCTTC. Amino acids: CASSPPGQSTNEQFF.